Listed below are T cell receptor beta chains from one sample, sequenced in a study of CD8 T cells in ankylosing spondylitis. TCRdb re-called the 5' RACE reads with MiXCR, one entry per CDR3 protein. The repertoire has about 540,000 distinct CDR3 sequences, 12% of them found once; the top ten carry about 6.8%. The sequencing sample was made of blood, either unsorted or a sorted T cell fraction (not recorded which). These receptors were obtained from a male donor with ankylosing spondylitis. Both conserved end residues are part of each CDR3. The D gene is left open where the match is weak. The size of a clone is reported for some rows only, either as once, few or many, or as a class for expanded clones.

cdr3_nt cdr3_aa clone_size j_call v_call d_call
TGTGCCAGCAGCGACACTAGCGGGGGCTACAATGAGCAGTTCTTC CASSDTSGGYNEQFF NA TRBJ2-1 TRBV5-4 TRBD2
TGCGCCAGCAGTGCTACCTCCTATAATTCACCCCTCCACTTT CASSATSYNSPLHF many TRBJ1-6 TRBV10-2 NA
TGTGCCAGCAGCCAAGGCAGGGGTGGGCAGTTCTTC CASSQGRGGQFF NA TRBJ2-1 TRBV3-1 NA
TGTGCCAGCAGTCCCGACAGGGGAGGCCCCTACAATGAGCAGTTCTTC CASSPDRGGPYNEQFF once TRBJ2-1 TRBV6-1 TRBD1
TGTGCCAGCAGTGGTAGGGTCCACACAGATACGCAGTATTTT CASSGRVHTDTQYF NA TRBJ2-3 TRBV2 NA
TGCGCCAGCAGCTTGGAGGGCCACGGTGGAGGCTACACCTTC CASSLEGHGGGYTF few TRBJ1-2 TRBV5-1 NA
TGTGCCAGCAGCTCGACAGGGGAACACACTGAAGCTTTCTTT CASSSTGEHTEAFF few TRBJ1-1 TRBV11-3 TRBD1
TGTGCCAGCAGCTTAGGTCACCGGGCAGGGGACGATGGCTACACCTTC CASSLGHRAGDDGYTF NA TRBJ1-2 TRBV11-1 NA
TGTGCCAGCAGCCAAGGTTACGGGACTGGAAACACCATATATTTT CASSQGYGTGNTIYF NA TRBJ1-3 TRBV3-1 NA
TGTGCCAGCAGCTTAGGCGGGACAGGAGCCTACAATGAGCAGTTCTTC CASSLGGTGAYNEQFF many TRBJ2-1 TRBV11-3 TRBD1
TGCAGCGTTCACAACCTACAGGGAGAGACCCAGTACTTC CSVHNLQGETQYF NA TRBJ2-5 TRBV29-1 NA
TGTGCCATCAGTTCCGGAGCTAGCACAGATACGCAGTATTTT CAISSGASTDTQYF few TRBJ2-3 TRBV10-3 NA
TGTGCCAGCAGCTTTGGACTAGCGAATTACAATGAGCAGTTCTTC CASSFGLANYNEQFF NA TRBJ2-1 TRBV5-6 TRBD2
TGTGCCAGCAGTGACAAGGACAGCTATGGCTACACCTTC CASSDKDSYGYTF many TRBJ1-2 TRBV25-1 NA